This T cell receptor beta chain was observed in a study of human thymus T cells. About this clone: Its antigen remains unidentified.

TCRdb's table, derived via immunoSEQ multiplex PCR, lists solely in-frame clones and lacks some. In the table there are about 46,000 clones, around 95% of which are singletons. Donors consisted of healthy Finnish infants (having corrective surgery for congenital heart defects). Study-wide points: In thymic and blood repertoires alike, V and J usage looked biased.

Trimming took 2 bases from V and 9 from J; bases not matched to a gene: 14. Germline-derived CDR1 and CDR2 are SGHAT and FQDESV (reference sequence). This CDR3 is 17 amino acids long. The chain combines TRBV11-1 with TRBJ2-1, with 9 bases matching TRBD2. This TCR derives from a girl less than two years old with a congenital heart defect but otherwise immunologically healthy. The sequencing sample was made of blood. The CDR3 reads CASSLKLGLAGIIEQFF. As DNA, the CDR3 is TGTGCCAGCAGCTTAAAGTTGGGCCTAGCGGGAATTATTGAGCAGTTCTTC.